The rows below give T cell receptor beta chains drawn from one sample of a study of CD8 T cells in ankylosing spondylitis. TCRdb fed the 5' RACE reads into MiXCR, producing one record per CDR3 protein. The table shows some 270,000 distinct CDR3 sequences, with over 15% occurring only once. The material sequenced was blood, either unsorted or a sorted T cell fraction (not recorded which). The receptors stem from a male donor with ankylosing spondylitis or in good health (not recorded which). Each CDR3 is given with its conserved first and last residue.

CDR3 protein | V gene
CASSVTSGTSYEQYF | TRBV9
CSAAGLADYSYEQYF | TRBV20-1
CASSVLPGQVTYEQYF | TRBV2
CASSFVGLDYNEQFF | TRBV7-9
CSVGTSADTQYF | TRBV20-1
CASGLDRGGFF | TRBV12-5
CSAREGPYEQYF | TRBV20-1
CASSSGGNTGELFF | TRBV12-3/TRBV12-4
CASSQVGGQLQHGAYEQYF | TRBV14
CAISESNGRGGAGELFF | TRBV10-3
CASSSFRDSGQETQYF | TRBV5-1
CASSLLAPPGGADTQYF | TRBV7-3
CSVDPGQSPTDTQYF | TRBV29-1
CASSLAMSRLNEAFF | TRBV5-1
CASSQAQRELEETQYF | TRBV4-2
CASSPPWTSADTQYF | TRBV7-2
CASSWQAYNEQFF | TRBV6-2/TRBV6-3
CASSSREDLYETQYF | TRBV7-2
CSAEAGEFNQPQHF | TRBV20-1
CASSLAKVESYNEQFF | TRBV5-5
CASSPSVRVPRASPLHF | TRBV12-3/TRBV12-4
CASSEREPAGGYNEQFF | TRBV6-1
CSVKGDGYTF | TRBV29-1
CASSTYSGQGTYEQYF | TRBV19
CASTEDRLYNEQFF | TRBV12-3/TRBV12-4
CASSESGGRYNTEAFF | TRBV6-1
CASTRQGTGDTQYF | TRBV27
CASSGLGWELFF | TRBV27
CASSQAGAGGQPQHF | TRBV4-1
CATKRDGISSNQPQHF | TRBV21-1
CASSRTGTSGRNNEQFF | TRBV4-2
CASSFRATGHYEQYF | TRBV28
CASSVLADIPINYEQYF | TRBV5-6
CASSLLAELSYNEQFF | TRBV7-8
CASSPGLAGGGEQYF | TRBV9
CSARDLREGQALFEQYF | TRBV20-1
CASSYLTPQGAENYEQYF | TRBV6-2/TRBV6-3
CASTLGWGAVGTEAFF | TRBV5-1
CASSQSSGYEQFF | TRBV16
CASSSGLASQETQYF | TRBV11-2
CASSQVSGESGETQYF | TRBV4-1
CASQRSSYNEQFF | TRBV9
CASSQDLAGKNQPQHF | TRBV4-3
CASSQDNGGRYNEQFF | TRBV4-3
CASSYRAGDSYNEQFF | TRBV7-6